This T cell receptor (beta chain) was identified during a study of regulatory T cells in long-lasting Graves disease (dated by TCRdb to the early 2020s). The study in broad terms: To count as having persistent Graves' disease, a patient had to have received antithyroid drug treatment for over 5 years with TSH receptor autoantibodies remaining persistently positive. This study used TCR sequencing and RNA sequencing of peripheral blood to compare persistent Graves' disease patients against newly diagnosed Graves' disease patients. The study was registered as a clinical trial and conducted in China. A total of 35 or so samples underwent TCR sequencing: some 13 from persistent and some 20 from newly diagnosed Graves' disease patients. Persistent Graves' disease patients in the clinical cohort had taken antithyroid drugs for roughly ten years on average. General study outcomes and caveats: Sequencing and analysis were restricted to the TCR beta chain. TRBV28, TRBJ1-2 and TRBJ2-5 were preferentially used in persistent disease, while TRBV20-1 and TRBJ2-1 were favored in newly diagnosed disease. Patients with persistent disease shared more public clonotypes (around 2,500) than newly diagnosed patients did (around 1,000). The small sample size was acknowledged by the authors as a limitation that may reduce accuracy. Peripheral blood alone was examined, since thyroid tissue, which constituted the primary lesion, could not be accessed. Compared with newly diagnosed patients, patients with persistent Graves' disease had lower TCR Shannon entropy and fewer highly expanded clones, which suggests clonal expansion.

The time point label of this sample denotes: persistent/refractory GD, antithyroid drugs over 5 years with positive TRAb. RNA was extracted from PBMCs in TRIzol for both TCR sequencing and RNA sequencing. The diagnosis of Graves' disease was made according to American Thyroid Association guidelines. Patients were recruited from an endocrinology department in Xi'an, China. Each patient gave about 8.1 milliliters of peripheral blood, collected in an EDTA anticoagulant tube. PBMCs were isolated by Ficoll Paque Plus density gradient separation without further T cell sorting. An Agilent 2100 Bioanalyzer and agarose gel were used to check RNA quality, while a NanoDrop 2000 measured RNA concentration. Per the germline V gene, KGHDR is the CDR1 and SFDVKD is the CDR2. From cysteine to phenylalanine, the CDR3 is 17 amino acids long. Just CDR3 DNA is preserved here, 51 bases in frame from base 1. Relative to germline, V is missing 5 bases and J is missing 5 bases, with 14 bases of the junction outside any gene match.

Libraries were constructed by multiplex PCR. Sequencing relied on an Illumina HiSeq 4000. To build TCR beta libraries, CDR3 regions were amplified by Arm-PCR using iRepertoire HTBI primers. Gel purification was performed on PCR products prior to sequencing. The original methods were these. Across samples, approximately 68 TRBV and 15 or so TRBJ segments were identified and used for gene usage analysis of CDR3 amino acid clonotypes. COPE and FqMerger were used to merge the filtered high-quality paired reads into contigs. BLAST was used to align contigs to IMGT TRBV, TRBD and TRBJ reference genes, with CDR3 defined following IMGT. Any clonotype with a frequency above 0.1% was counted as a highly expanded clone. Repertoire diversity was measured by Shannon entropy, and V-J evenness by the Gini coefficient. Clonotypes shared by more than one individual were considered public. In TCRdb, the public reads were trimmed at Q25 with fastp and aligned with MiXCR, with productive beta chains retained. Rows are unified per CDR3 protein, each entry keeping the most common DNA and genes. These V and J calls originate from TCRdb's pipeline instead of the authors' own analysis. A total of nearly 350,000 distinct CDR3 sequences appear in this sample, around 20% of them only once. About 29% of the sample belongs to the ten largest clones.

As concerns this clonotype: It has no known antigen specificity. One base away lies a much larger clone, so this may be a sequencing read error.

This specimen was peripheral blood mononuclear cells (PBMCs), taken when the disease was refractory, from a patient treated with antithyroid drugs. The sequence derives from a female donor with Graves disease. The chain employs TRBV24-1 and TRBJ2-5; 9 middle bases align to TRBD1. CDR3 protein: CATSGFRTGDGLETQYF. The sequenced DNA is TGTGCCACCAGTGGTTTTCGGACAGGGGACGGCCTTGAGACCCAGTACTTC.